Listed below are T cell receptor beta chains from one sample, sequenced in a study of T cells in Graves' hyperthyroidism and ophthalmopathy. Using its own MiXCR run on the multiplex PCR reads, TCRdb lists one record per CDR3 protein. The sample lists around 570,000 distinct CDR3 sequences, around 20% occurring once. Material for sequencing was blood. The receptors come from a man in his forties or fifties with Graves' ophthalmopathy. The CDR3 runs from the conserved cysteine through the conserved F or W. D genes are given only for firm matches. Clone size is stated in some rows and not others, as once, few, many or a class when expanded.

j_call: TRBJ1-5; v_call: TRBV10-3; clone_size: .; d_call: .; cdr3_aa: CATPRRGIDQPQHF; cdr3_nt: TGTGCCACCCCTCGTCGGGGCATCGATCAGCCCCAGCATTTT
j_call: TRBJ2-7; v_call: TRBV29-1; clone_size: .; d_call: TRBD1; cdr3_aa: CSVDPDRVNEQYF; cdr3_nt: TGCAGCGTTGACCCCGACAGGGTGAACGAGCAGTACTTC
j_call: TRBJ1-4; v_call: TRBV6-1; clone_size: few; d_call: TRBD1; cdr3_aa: CASSDYAPLLTGVRRTNEKLFF; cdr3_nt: TGTGCCAGCAGTGACTACGCCCCCCTACTGACAGGGGTTCGGCGGACTAATGAAAAACTGTTTTTT
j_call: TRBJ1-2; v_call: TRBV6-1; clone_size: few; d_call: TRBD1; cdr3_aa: CASSARDRYYGYTF; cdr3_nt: TGTGCCAGCAGTGCCCGGGACAGGTACTATGGCTACACCTTC
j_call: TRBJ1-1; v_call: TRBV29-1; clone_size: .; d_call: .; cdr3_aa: CSVEPQGTFRAFF; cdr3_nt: TGCAGCGTTGAACCCCAGGGGACCTTTAGAGCTTTCTTT
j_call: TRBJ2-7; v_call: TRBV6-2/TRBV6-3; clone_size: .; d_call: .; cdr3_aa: CASSYSSLYEQYF; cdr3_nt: TGTGCCAGCAGTTACTCCTCATTATACGAGCAGTACTTC
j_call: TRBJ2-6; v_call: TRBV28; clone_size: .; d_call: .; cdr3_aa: CASSITGSGANVLTF; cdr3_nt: TGTGCCAGCAGCATTACAGGATCTGGGGCCAACGTCCTGACTTTC
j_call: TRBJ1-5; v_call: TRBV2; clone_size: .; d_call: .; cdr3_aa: CASSDSRQGGQPQHF; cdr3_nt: TGTGCCAGCAGTGATTCCCGCCAGGGCGGGCAGCCCCAGCATTTT
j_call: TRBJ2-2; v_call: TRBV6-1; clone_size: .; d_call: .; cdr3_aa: CASKRSGGELFF; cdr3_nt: TGTGCCAGCAAGCGGTCTGGCGGGGAGCTGTTTTTT
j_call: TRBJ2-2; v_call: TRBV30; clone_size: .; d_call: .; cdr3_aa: CAWTTDSNTGELFF; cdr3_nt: TGTGCCTGGACAACAGATTCGAACACCGGGGAGCTGTTTTTT
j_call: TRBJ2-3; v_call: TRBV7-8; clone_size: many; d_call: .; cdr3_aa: CASRLLANPTDTQYF; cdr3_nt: TGTGCCAGCAGACTACTAGCCAACCCCACAGATACGCAGTATTTT
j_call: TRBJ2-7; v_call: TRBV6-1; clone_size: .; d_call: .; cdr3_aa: CASSRYDEQYF; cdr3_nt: TGTGCCAGCAGCCGGTATGACGAGCAGTACTTC
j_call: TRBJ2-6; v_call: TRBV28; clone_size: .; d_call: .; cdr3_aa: CASSQDEAPISGANVLTF; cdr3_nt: TGTGCCAGCAGCCAAGACGAAGCGCCGATCTCTGGGGCCAACGTCCTGACTTTC
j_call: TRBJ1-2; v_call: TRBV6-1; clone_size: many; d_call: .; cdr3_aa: CASSEDSSYGYTF; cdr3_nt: TGTGCCAGCAGTGAGGATAGCAGCTATGGCTACACCTTC
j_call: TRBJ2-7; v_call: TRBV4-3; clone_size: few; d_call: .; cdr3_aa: CASSQGEGAEQYF; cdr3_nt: TGCGCCAGCAGCCAGGGGGAAGGGGCCGAGCAGTACTTC
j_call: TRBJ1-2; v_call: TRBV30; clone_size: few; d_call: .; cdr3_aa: CAWSVKGRVRGGYTF; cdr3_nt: TGTGCCTGGAGTGTAAAGGGACGGGTGAGGGGAGGCTACACCTTC
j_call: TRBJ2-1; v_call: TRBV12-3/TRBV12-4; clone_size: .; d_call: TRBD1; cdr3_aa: CASRQAGGKSSSYNEQFF; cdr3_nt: TGTGCCAGCAGACAGGCAGGGGGCAAAAGCAGCTCCTACAATGAGCAGTTCTTC
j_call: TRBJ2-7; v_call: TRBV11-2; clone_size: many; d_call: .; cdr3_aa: CASSLGLASEQYF; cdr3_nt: TGTGCCAGCAGCTTAGGTCTGGCATCCGAGCAGTACTTC
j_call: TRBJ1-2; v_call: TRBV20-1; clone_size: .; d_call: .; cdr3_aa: CSTGGKNYGYTF; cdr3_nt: TGCAGTACTGGAGGAAAAAACTATGGCTACACCTTC
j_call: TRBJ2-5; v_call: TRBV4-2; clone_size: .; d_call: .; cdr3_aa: CASSRTQSGEKLYF; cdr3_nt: TGTGCCAGCAGCCGCACCCAGAGCGGCGAAAAATTGTACTTC
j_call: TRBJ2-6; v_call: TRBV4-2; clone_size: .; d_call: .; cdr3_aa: CASSQGQGTGANVLTF; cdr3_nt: TGTGCCAGCAGCCAAGGGCAGGGGACTGGGGCCAACGTCCTGACTTTC
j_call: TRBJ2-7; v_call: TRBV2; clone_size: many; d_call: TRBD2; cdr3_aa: CASSEGAGGEQYF; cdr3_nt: TGTGCCAGCAGTGAAGGAGCGGGAGGGGAGCAGTACTTC
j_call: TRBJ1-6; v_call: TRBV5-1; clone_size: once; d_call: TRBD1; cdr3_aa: CASSGQGYSPLHF; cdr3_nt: TGCGCCAGCAGCGGACAGGGGTACTCACCCCTCCACTTT
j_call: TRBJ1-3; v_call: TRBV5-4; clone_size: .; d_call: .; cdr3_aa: CASSDGGRSGNTIYF; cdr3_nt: TGTGCCAGCAGTGATGGGGGGCGGTCTGGAAACACCATATATTTT
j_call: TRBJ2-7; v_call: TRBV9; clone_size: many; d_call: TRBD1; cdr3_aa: CASSVTGQSSYEQYF; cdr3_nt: TGTGCCAGCAGCGTGACAGGGCAGAGCTCCTACGAGCAGTACTTC
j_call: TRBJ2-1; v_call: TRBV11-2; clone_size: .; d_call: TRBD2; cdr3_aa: CASSLVGGGAYNEQFF; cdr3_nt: TGTGCCAGCAGCTTAGTAGGCGGGGGGGCCTACAATGAGCAGTTCTTC
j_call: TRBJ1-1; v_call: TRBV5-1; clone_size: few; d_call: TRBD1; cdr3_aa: CASSSGQGAAEAFF; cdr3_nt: TGCGCCAGCAGCTCAGGACAGGGGGCTGCTGAAGCTTTCTTT
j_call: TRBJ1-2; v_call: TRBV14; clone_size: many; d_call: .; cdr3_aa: CASSLTFVNYGYTF; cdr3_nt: TGTGCCAGCAGCCTCACGTTTGTTAACTATGGCTACACCTTC
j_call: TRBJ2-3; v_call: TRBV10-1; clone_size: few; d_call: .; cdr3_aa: CASSDNGLTDTQYF; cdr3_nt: TGCGCCAGCAGTGATAACGGACTGACGGATACGCAGTATTTT
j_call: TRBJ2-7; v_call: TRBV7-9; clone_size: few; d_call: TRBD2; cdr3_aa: CASSRLENQRRGNYEQYF; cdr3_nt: TGTGCCAGCAGCCGCCTCGAGAATCAGCGGCGGGGGAACTACGAGCAGTACTTC
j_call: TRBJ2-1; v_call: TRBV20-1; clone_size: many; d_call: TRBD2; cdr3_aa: CSARTGLAGDPVSYNEQFF; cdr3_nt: TGCAGTGCCCGAACCGGGCTAGCGGGTGACCCCGTCTCCTACAATGAGCAGTTCTTC
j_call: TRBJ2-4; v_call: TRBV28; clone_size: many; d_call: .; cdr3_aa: CASSFLTGWENIQYF; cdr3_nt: TGTGCCAGCAGTTTCCTAACAGGGTGGGAAAACATTCAGTACTTC
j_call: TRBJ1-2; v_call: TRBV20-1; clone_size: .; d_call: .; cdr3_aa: CSARGGVSGYTF; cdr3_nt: TGCAGTGCTAGAGGGGGCGTCTCCGGCTACACCTTC
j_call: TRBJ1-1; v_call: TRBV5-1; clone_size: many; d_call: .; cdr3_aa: CASSLAPREGMNTEAFF; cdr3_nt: TGCGCCAGCAGCTTGGCCCCGCGGGAGGGGATGAACACTGAAGCTTTCTTT
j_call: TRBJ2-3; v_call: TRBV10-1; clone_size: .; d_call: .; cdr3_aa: CASRARGPGDTQYF; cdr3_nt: TGCGCCAGCAGAGCTAGAGGTCCCGGAGATACGCAGTATTTT
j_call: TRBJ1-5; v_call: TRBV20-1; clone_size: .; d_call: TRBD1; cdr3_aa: CSAKGTVGSNQPQHF; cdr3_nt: TGCAGTGCTAAGGGGACAGTGGGTAGCAATCAGCCCCAGCATTTT
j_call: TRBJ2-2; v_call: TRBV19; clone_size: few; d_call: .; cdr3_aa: CASRRRTSNTGELFF; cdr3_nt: TGTGCCAGTAGAAGGCGGACCTCGAACACCGGGGAGCTGTTTTTT
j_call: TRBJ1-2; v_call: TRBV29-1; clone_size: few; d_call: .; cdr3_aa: CSAPGGSSTESGYTF; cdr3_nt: TGCAGCGCTCCCGGCGGTAGTTCCACAGAGTCTGGCTACACCTTC
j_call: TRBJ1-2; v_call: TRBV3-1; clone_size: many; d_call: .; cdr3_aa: CASSQDPGQGGYTF; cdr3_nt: TGTGCCAGCAGCCAAGATCCAGGTCAGGGAGGCTACACCTTC